This TCR beta chain was recorded in a study of vaccination and CD4 T cells after COVID-19 (dated by TCRdb to between 2022 and 2023). Study-wide context: Convalescent patients had a positive SARS-CoV-2 result on nasal swab PCR, and of these patients, 8 or 9 had mild disease and one had severe disease. In the convalescent cohort there were six males and four females, among whom were two Hispanic individuals, seven Caucasians, two Asians and one multiracial person. Participants got two doses of the Pfizer-BioNTech BNT162b2 vaccine (n=8) or two doses of the Moderna mRNA-1273 vaccine (n=2). Post-COVID blood samples were collected from convalescent patients a median of approximately 93 days after diagnosis, with a range of roughly 30 to 161 days. Post-vaccine blood samples were obtained a median of around 67 days after the second vaccine dose, with a range of about 12 to 241 days. The cultures were stimulated with overlapping spike peptide pools from SARS-CoV-2 and from the common cold coronaviruses HCoV-NL63, HCoV-OC43 and HCoV-229E. In control cultures, a CEFX viral epitope pool was used as positive control, an HIV-1 Nef peptide pool was used as negative control, or no peptide was added. In ten to eleven COVID-19 convalescent patients and several infection-naive healthy vaccine recipients, researchers compared the spike-specific CD4+ TCR repertoire from before mRNA vaccination with the repertoire from after.

Results the study describes overall, beyond this receptor: Of the vaccine-specific clones in convalescent patients, 304 of 307, or nearly all, reacted only to SARS-CoV-2 spike and did not cross-react with common cold coronaviruses. An increase in the median number of SARS-CoV-2-reactive clonotypes from 21 after infection to approximately 41 after vaccination was observed, but the change was not found to be significant. The study included relatively few convalescent patients and did not analyze early timepoints after natural infection. In convalescent patients, a median around 83% of post-vaccine SARS-CoV-2-reactive clones were detected only after vaccination, and vaccine-specific priming was suggested by this finding.

Libraries were constructed by PCR. DNA from cultured CD4+ T cells was subjected to TCR sequencing with the Oncomine TCR Beta short-read assay at the Johns Hopkins FTIC core. The QIAamp micro DNA kit was used to extract genomic DNA from the cultured CD4+ T cells. Oncomine TCR Beta libraries from cultured CD4+ T cells were pooled using unique dual indexes and sequenced on an Illumina iSeq 100. Per the source publication's procedure: Non-productive sequences were filtered out, and CDR3s that did not start with C, did not end with F or W, or were shorter than 7 amino acids were discarded. The MANAFEST web application identified antigen-specific clonotypes by comparing peptide-stimulated wells against reference wells and other culture wells. For a clone to be called positive, the clone needed an FDR below 0.05, an odds ratio above 5, and a productive frequency above 0.1% in at least two of three replicate wells. A clonotype was classed as cross-reactive if the clonotype showed significant expansion both in SARS-CoV-2 spike wells and in at least one common cold coronavirus spike condition. CDR3 homology was assessed with Levenshtein distances (stringdist) and unrooted phylogenetic trees (ape) in R version 3.6.1. The public reads were reanalyzed by TCRdb: fastp trimming at Q25, MiXCR alignment, in-frame beta chains only. Rows are combined by CDR3 protein, so each entry shows the most common genes and DNA. The V and J calls were determined by TCRdb, not by the authors. The sample has some 5,400 distinct CDR3 sequences on record, around 50% of them singletons. Clones ranked in the top ten supply roughly 32% of the sample.

In light of the paper, this sample's treatment or condition label describes: roughly nine-day PBMC culture with coronavirus spike peptide pools or control peptides (ViraFEST assay). The ViraFEST assay, used in the study, expanded antigen-specific T cells with peptide pools and then identified the expanded clonotypes through TCR sequencing. The convalescent patients' positive SARS-CoV-2 PCR tests fell between March and December 2020, which was before the Alpha, Beta and Delta variants emerged in the United States. PBMCs were cultured at 1.5 million to 2.5 million per well in IMDM supplemented with 5% human AB serum and about 9.5 IU/ml IL-2, with about 11 ug/ml peptide pools added. On days 3 and 7, half of the culture medium was replaced with fresh IL-2-containing medium. Once the cells had been in culture for approximately 10 days, the EasySep CD4+ T cell isolation kit was used to isolate CD4+ T cells by negative selection. Ficoll-Paque Plus gradient centrifugation was used to isolate PBMCs from whole blood, and the isolated PBMCs were then either used fresh or cryopreserved at -140C. Each culture condition was generally run in triplicate wells.

Per the germline V gene (reference sequence), MNHEY is the CDR1 and SMNVEV is the CDR2. Trimming takes 5 bases from V and 5 bases from J, and the germline ends sit 22 bases apart. Measured from the cysteine to the phenylalanine, the CDR3 is 17 residues long. This entry keeps only the CDR3 DNA: 51 bases, framed from base 1. Comments on this clonotype: Its binding antigen is unknown. Within one base of it there is no much larger clone, and no base qualities were kept.

What was sequenced was CD4+ T cells from blood, cultured in vitro. Recombination joined TRBV27 with TRBJ2-1, and the D gene may be TRBD2, 6 bases matching. The sequence came from a human donor who had recovered from COVID-19. The nucleotide sequence reads as follows: TGTGCCAGCAGTCCCAAGAGACTCGGAGGGACGAACAATGAGCAGTTCTTC. Protein translation: CASSPKRLGGTNNEQFF.